A single sample is the source of the 28 T cell receptor beta chains below, sequenced in a study of T cell changes during pregnancy in multiple sclerosis (dated by TCRdb to the late 2010s). The library was built by means of the immunoSEQ multiplex PCR assay. TCRdb retrieved this table from immuneACCESS and kept in-frame rearrangements only. Not all clones are present; in checked studies, unresolved V genes account for under half, and no reason is known for the remainder. This sample lists some 52,000 clones; around 94% were detected once. In total, the top ten clones hold around 0.76% of the sample. Here the sequenced sample was CD4+ T cells from peripheral blood mononuclear cells, taken in the third trimester of pregnancy. The source of these receptors is a female donor with multiple sclerosis, enrolled in a pregnancy study.

Only one count was recorded for this clone. The rearrangement uses TRBV15 and TRBJ2-1; 9 nucleotides align to TRBD2. With 1 base clipped from V and 2 bases from J, the junction kept 3 bases outside the gene matches. CDR3 size: 16 residues. Germline V gives CDR1 LNHNV, CDR2 YYDKDF (reference sequence). CDR3 sequence reads: CATSRGPSGAYNEQFF. The CDR3 DNA reads as TGTGCCACCAGCAGAGGGCCTAGCGGGGCCTACAATGAGCAGTTCTTC.

The chain carries TRBV18 and TRBJ1-2, with TRBD1 matching 9 bases. J gave up 7 bases and V 0 bases, and 6 bases lay outside the gene matches. Germline CDR1 is KGHSH and CDR2 is LQKENI. The CDR3 contains 15 residues. The CDR3 sequence is CASSPPEQGAGGYTF. The CDR3 DNA is TGTGCCAGCTCACCACCGGAACAGGGGGCCGGTGGCTACACCTTC.

This rearrangement joins TRBV5-4 to TRBJ2-7, with 9 bases that match TRBD1. The CDR3 is made up of 14 amino acids. The junction had 4 bases not matched to a gene; V was cut back by 3 bases and J by 3 bases. Germline CDR1 and CDR2: SGHNT and YYREEE (reference sequence). CDR3 residues: CASSWGQGIYEQYF. The CDR3 DNA reads TGTGCCAGCAGCTGGGGACAGGGAATCTACGAGCAGTACTTC.

This clone has more than one count but fewer than ten. The V and J genes are TRBV6-5 and TRBJ2-3, with 12 positions matching TRBD2. The germline gives CDR1 MNHEY, CDR2 SVGAGI. CDR3 length: 14 amino acids. Losses at the gene ends were 6 bases for V and 5 bases for J; bases not matched to a gene: 3. The CDR3 DNA reads TGTGCCAGCAGGCTAGCGGGGGGGAGAGATACGCAGTATTTT. Encoded protein: CASRLAGGRDTQYF.

This rearrangement joins TRBV9 to TRBJ1-1; D is unresolved. CDR1 SGDLS and CDR2 YYNGEE come from the germline V gene. The CDR3 totals 15 residues. V was cut by 4 bases and J by 1 base, with 14 bases left in between. As DNA, the CDR3 is TGTGCCAGCAGCCCCCGACACCGAACGAACACTGAAGCTTTCTTT. Translated, it gives CASSPRHRTNTEAFF.

V is TRBV11-2 and J is TRBJ2-5, with TRBD2 identical over 11 bases. The trim removed 5 bases at V and 2 bases at J, leaving 4 bases unmatched. This CDR3 has 15 amino acids. The germline gives CDR1 SGHAT, CDR2 FQNNGV. The CDR3 region is CASSRTSGPQETQYF. In nucleotides, the CDR3 is TGTGCCAGCAGCCGGACTAGCGGGCCACAAGAGACCCAGTACTTC.

CDR3 coding DNA: TGTGCCAGCAGTCCGTACACTGAAGCTTTCTTT. This gives the protein CASSPYTEAFF. The chain combines TRBV11-2 with TRBJ1-1; D not resolved. Trimming cost V 6 bases and J 3 bases, with 5 bases left between them. This CDR3 region has 11 residues. Looked up from germline, CDR1 is SGHAT and CDR2 is FQNNGV.

The chain uses TRBV6-4 and TRBJ1-5, with unresolved D. The CDR3 has 14 residues. Trimming took off 7 bases at V and 6 bases at J, with 16 bases between the two ends. CDR1 is MRHNA and CDR2 is SNTAGT in the germline V gene. CDR3 bases: TGTGCCAGCACCCTTACGAGGGTAGGTCAGCCCCAGCATTTT. It translates to CASTLTRVGQPQHF.

This clone was picked up one time. The genes are TRBV19 and TRBJ2-7, with D tentatively TRBD2 (6 bases). CDR1 is LNHDA, CDR2 SQIVND, per germline (reference sequence). V was clipped by 5 bases and J by 5 bases, with 25 bases between them. CDR3 length equals 17 residues. Here the CDR3 DNA reads TGTGCCAGTAGTTCCGCGGGCAGGGCCCTCGGGGGTAACGAGCAGTACTTC. Amino acids: CASSSAGRALGGNEQYF.

The rearrangement links TRBV30 to TRBJ2-5; 9 bases are a match to TRBD2. The J segment lost 1 base and the V segment lost 0 bases, leaving 12 bases of the junction unmatched. Germline CDR1 GTSNPN, CDR2 SVGIG (reference sequence). The CDR3 covers 18 residues. The CDR3 spells CAWSVSRSSGGVQETQYF. The CDR3 bases are TGTGCCTGGAGTGTTTCTCGGAGTAGCGGGGGAGTCCAAGAGACCCAGTACTTC.

The chain employs TRBV9 and TRBJ2-1; 11 bases align to TRBD2. CDR3 length: 17 residues. Unmatched junction bases numbered 6, after V lost 2 bases and J lost 2 bases. Germline CDR1 SGDLS, CDR2 YYNGEE. This CDR3 reads CASSVTSGVTPYNEQFF. The CDR3, as DNA: TGTGCCAGCAGCGTGACTAGCGGGGTAACCCCCTACAATGAGCAGTTCTTC.

The CDR3 DNA is TGTGCCAGCAGCTGGGAGGGGGTAGGGATCAATCAGCCCCAGCATTTT. Residues: CASSWEGVGINQPQHF. The V call is TRBV7-8, the J call TRBJ1-5; D might be TRBD1 (6 bases). V was shortened by 4 bases and J by 3 bases, with 16 bases between the two germline ends. This CDR3 has 16 residues. From germline, CDR1 is SGHVS and CDR2 FQNEAQ.

The chain is built from TRBV6-5 and TRBJ2-1, with 9 bases fitting TRBD1. CDR3 size: 14 residues. Losses at the gene ends were 6 bases for V and 7 bases for J; bases not matched to a gene: 7. Germline V gene data show CDR1 as MNHEY and CDR2 as SVGAGI. Here the CDR3 DNA reads TGTGCCAGCAGGGGGGACAGGGCTCGAAATGAGCAGTTCTTC. Translated, it gives CASRGDRARNEQFF.

V and J are TRBV13 and TRBJ1-1; TRBD1 might be the D (5 bases). Trimming left V 8 bases short and J 5 bases short, with 18 bases between. The CDR3 loop spans 14 amino acids. Germline V gene data show CDR1 as PRHDT and CDR2 as FYEKMQ (reference sequence). The chain's CDR3 is CASSTVGGWTEAFF. Here the CDR3 DNA reads TGTGCCAGCTCCACCGTGGGGGGATGGACTGAAGCTTTCTTT.

The rearrangement joins TRBV30 to TRBJ1-2, with TRBD1 as a possible D gene (6 bases). CDR1 is GTSNPN, CDR2 SVGIG, per germline (reference sequence). The CDR3 extends over 12 amino acids. V lost 1 base to trimming and J lost 6 bases, with 9 bases between them. The CDR3 protein is CAWSAQGHGYTF. DNA of the CDR3: TGTGCCTGGAGTGCACAGGGACATGGCTACACCTTC. Filled out from reference TRBV30 and TRBJ1-2, the complete variable domain reads SQTIHQWPATLVQPVGSPLSLECTVEGTSNPNLYWYRQAAGRGLQLLFYSVGIGQISSEVPQNLSASRPQDRQFILSSKKLLLSDSGFYLCAWSAQGHGYTFGSGTRLTVV.

V and J are TRBV4-3 and TRBJ1-1; D possibly corresponds to TRBD1 (6 bases). From germline, CDR1 is LGHNA and CDR2 YSLEER. V was shortened by 1 base and J by 8 bases, with 17 bases between the two germline ends. This CDR3 is built from 15 residues. In nucleotides, the CDR3 is TGCGCCAGCAGCCAAGCTTCGACGGGGGGCACGGAAGCTTTCTTT. Encoded protein: CASSQASTGGTEAFF.

The J gene is TRBJ2-7, the V gene TRBV5-1; D may be TRBD2 (5 bases). Trimming left V 4 bases short and J 5 bases short, with 16 bases between. The CDR3 is 14 residues long. Germline CDR1 reads SGHRS; CDR2 reads YFSETQ. CDR3 sequence (DNA): TGCGCCAGCAGCCAACCTAGCACAGCCGACGAGCAGTACTTC. Amino acids: CASSQPSTADEQYF.

The J gene is TRBJ2-3, the V gene TRBV14; D unresolved. Germline V gene lookup returns CDR1 SGHDN and CDR2 FVKESK. Trimming cost V 2 bases and J 1 base, with 7 bases left between them. The length of the CDR3 is 14 residues. The CDR3 DNA is TGTGCCAGCAGCCAATCATTCCGCACAGATACGCAGTATTTT. Residues: CASSQSFRTDTQYF.

V and J are TRBV21-1 and TRBJ2-7; TRBD2, the D gene given by the table, was not confirmed from the DNA. TRBV21-1 is a pseudogene. The CDR3 runs 17 residues. The CDR3: CASSKRAEGRKGAEQYF. CDR3 nucleotides: TGTGCCAGCAGCAAAAGGGCGGAGGGGCGGAAGGGTGCCGAGCAGTACTTC.

The V gene is TRBV6-5, the J gene TRBJ2-5; 9 bases are a match to TRBD2. V was pared by 6 bases and J by 5 bases, with 7 bases of the junction left unmatched. Germline V CDR1 and CDR2: MNHEY, SVGAGI. This CDR3 contains 14 residues. The CDR3 spells CASSPGTSLETQYF. Here the CDR3 DNA reads TGTGCCAGCAGCCCCGGGACTAGCTTGGAGACCCAGTACTTC.

V and J are TRBV7-2 and TRBJ2-4; D not certain. CDR3 length equals 14 residues. Germline V gives CDR1 SGHTA, CDR2 FQGNSA. Trimming left V 5 bases short and J 3 bases short, with 11 bases between. The CDR3 is CASSREVGKNIQYF. Written as DNA, the CDR3 is TGTGCCAGCAGCCGAGAGGTGGGCAAAAACATTCAGTACTTC. The full variable domain, in which reference TRBV7-2 and TRBJ2-4 provide the parts outside the CDR3, is GAGVSQSPSNKVTEKGKDVELRCDPISGHTALYWYRQSLGQGLEFLIYFQGNSAPDKSGLPSDRFSAERTGGSVSTLTIQRTQQEDSAVYLCASSREVGKNIQYFGAGTRLSVL.

The chain uses TRBV6-1 and TRBJ1-1; D perhaps matches TRBD1 (6 bases). Trimming cost V 0 bases and J 5 bases, with 10 bases left between them. In germline, CDR1 is MNHNS, CDR2 SASEGT. The CDR3 is 14 amino acids. This CDR3 is CASSEARGYTEAFF. CDR3 DNA: TGTGCCAGCAGTGAAGCAAGGGGGTATACTGAAGCTTTCTTT.

Only one count was recorded for this clone. V usage is TRBV6-1 and J usage is TRBJ2-3; 11 bases align to TRBD2. The trim removed 3 bases at V and 1 base at J, leaving 6 bases unmatched. This CDR3 comprises 17 residues. Germline-derived CDR1 and CDR2 are MNHNS and SASEGT. Here the CDR3 DNA reads TGTGCCAGCAGTGAGCTAGCGGGGGGCCGGGGCACAGATACGCAGTATTTT. This sequence encodes CASSELAGGRGTDTQYF.

The J gene is TRBJ1-2, the V gene TRBV29-1; D remains unclear. The CDR3 has 9 residues. V was clipped by 4 bases and J by 8 bases, with 5 bases between them. Germline CDR1 and CDR2: SQVTM and ANQGSEA. CDR3 amino acids: CSVVGGYTF. The CDR3 DNA sequence: TGCAGCGTTGTCGGGGGCTACACCTTC.

V is TRBV5-6 and J is TRBJ2-1; TRBD2 aligns across 7 bases. CDR3 length: 15 amino acids. After removal of 4 bases from V and 6 bases from J, the junction contained 10 bases not matched to a gene. Germline CDR1 and CDR2: SGHDT and YYEEEE. Written as DNA, the CDR3 is TGTGCCAGCAGCCCGGTGGGGGGGGGTCTCAATGAGCAGTTCTTC. Translation: CASSPVGGGLNEQFF.

The chain links TRBV6-5 to TRBJ2-1; possibly TRBD1 for D (5 bases). This CDR3 has 14 residues. Germline CDR1 MNHEY, CDR2 SVGAGI. Trimming pared 0 bases from V and 7 bases from J, leaving 10 bases between. The CDR3 DNA is TGTGCCAGCAGTTACTCCGCAGGGTGGAATGAGCAGTTCTTC. As protein: CASSYSAGWNEQFF.

The chain has TRBV7-2 and TRBJ2-1; perhaps TRBD1 as D (6 bases). V lost 1 base and J 2 bases, leaving 9 bases between the germline ends. CDR1 SGHTA and CDR2 FQGNSA come from the germline V gene. The CDR3 is 15 amino acids. CDR3 loop: CASSLVRGTYNEQFF. The DNA of the CDR3 is TGTGCCAGCAGCTTAGTGAGGGGGACCTACAATGAGCAGTTCTTC.

Here the CDR3 DNA reads TGTGCCAGCAGTAAAATGACAGGGGACTACTCTGGAAACACCATATATTTT. This gives the protein CASSKMTGDYSGNTIYF. V is TRBV27 and J is TRBJ1-3, with 8 bases matching TRBD1. The CDR3 length is 17 residues. V trimming: 5 bases; J trimming: 0 bases; junction bases outside the gene matches: 9. Germline assignment: CDR1 MNHEY and CDR2 SMNVEV (reference sequence).